The 2 T cell receptor beta chains below were found in one sample sequenced in a study of technical replicates of blood from a handful of donors. TCRdb keeps only in-frame clones here, not all; method: immunoSEQ multiplex PCR. The data show about 49,000 clones, with 90% to 95% seen just once and under 5% held by the top ten. Sequenced: PBMCs. These receptors were obtained from a human donor in good health. Some clones in this sample may be carry-over from other donors' samples.

In its sample, this clone was seen a few times. The V call is TRBV7-9, the J call TRBJ2-2; tentatively, D is TRBD1 (7 bases). The germline gives CDR1 SEHNR, CDR2 FQNEAQ (reference sequence). This CDR3 is 17 amino acids long. V was shortened by 5 bases and J by 4 bases, with 20 bases between the two germline ends. This CDR3 reads CASSGAWRGRVTGELFF. CDR3 sequence (DNA): TGTGCCAGCAGCGGGGCGTGGAGGGGGCGCGTCACCGGGGAGCTGTTTTTT.

V usage is TRBV25-1 and J usage is TRBJ2-5; TRBD2 might be the D (5 bases). CDR1 MGHDK and CDR2 SYGVNS come from the germline V gene. The CDR3 totals 14 residues. Deletions cut 2 bases from V and 5 bases from J, with 12 bases between. The CDR3 DNA reads TGTGCCAGCAGTGAAGCGGGTTCTGTGGAGACCCAGTACTTC. Encoded protein: CASSEAGSVETQYF.